The clone carrying this T cell receptor beta chain has just a few counts. Germline V lookup: CDR1 SGHRS, CDR2 YFSETQ. The length of the CDR3 is 15 residues. The V and J ends lost 4 bases and 4 bases respectively, with 17 bases between them. The sample originates from a study of T cell changes during pregnancy in multiple sclerosis. Repertoires were generated with immunoSEQ multiplex PCR, while TCRdb's copy carries only in-frame clones and drops some. The sample comprises more than 80,000 clones, more than 85% of which are singletons, and approximately 1.5% rests with the top ten. The chain employs TRBV5-1 and TRBJ1-1; D might be TRBD1 (5 bases). The specimen comprised peripheral blood, sampled in the first trimester of pregnancy. The receptor was isolated from a female donor with multiple sclerosis, enrolled in a pregnancy study. For the CDR3, the DNA is TGCGCCAGCAGCCTCGACGCGGACAAGGGCACTGAAGCTTTCTTT. The encoded protein is CASSLDADKGTEAFF.